The T cell receptor (beta chain) under discussion was sequenced for a study of blood T cell repertoires in COVID-19. Study summary: COVID-19 samples collected from the United States, Italy and Spain covered acute and convalescent phases. From T cells, B-cell-depleted T cells, or PBMCs came the material, which was cDNA or gDNA.

Per the authors' pipeline: Counts of nucleated cells, estimated from reference gene primer amplification, were obtained. Sequenced by immunoSEQ multiplex PCR; TCRdb stores in-frame clones only, minus some. The V and J calls and clone size were taken over from that table, and D and trimming were inferred from the DNA. Among some 350,000 clones, around 83% were seen once, and the ten largest hold just under 3%. Germline assignment: CDR1 SNHLY and CDR2 FYNNEI. There are 13 residues in the CDR3. V shed 3 bases and J shed 2 bases, with 5 bases lying between them. The specimen was peripheral blood. The rearrangement joins TRBV2 to TRBJ1-5; D unresolved. This sequence was found in a man aged 25 to 40 with active or convalescent COVID-19. The CDR3 sequence is CASSDFGNQPQHF. As DNA, the CDR3 is TGTGCCAGCAGTGATTTCGGCAATCAGCCCCAGCATTTT.